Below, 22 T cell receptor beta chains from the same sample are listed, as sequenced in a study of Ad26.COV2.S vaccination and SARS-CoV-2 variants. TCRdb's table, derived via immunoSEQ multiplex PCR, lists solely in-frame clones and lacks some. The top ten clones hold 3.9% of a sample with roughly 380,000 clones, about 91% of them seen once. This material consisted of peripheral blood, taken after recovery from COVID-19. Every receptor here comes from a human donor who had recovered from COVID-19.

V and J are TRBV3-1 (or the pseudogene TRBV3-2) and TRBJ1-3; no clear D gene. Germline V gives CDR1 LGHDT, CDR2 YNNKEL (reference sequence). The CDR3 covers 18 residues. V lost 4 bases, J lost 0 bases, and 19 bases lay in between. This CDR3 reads CASSRRSSAGGSGNTIYF. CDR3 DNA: TGTGCCAGCAGCCGCCGTTCTTCTGCGGGCGGCTCTGGAAACACCATATATTTT.

The CDR3 region is CASSQTRGYGYTF. The CDR3 DNA reads as TGTGCCAGCAGCCAAACACGGGGCTATGGCTACACCTTC. J is TRBJ1-2 and V is TRBV3-1 (or the pseudogene TRBV3-2); D not resolved. Looked up from germline, CDR1 is LGHDT and CDR2 is YNNKEL (reference sequence). The CDR3 sequence is 13 residues long. The V end was cut by 2 bases, the J end by 4 bases, with 8 bases between.

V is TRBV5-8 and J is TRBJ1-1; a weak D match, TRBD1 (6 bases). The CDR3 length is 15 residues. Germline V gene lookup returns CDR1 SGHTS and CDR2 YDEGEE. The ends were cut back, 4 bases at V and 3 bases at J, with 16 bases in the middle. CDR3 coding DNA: TGTGCCAGCAGCCGGAGGGGGGGCAGGTACACTGAAGCTTTCTTT. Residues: CASSRRGGRYTEAFF.

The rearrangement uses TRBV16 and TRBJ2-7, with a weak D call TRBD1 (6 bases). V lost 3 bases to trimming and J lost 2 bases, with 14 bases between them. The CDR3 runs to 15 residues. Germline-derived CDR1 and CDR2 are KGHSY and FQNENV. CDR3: CASSHTTGIAYEQYF. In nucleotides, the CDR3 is TGTGCCAGCAGCCACACAACAGGGATTGCCTACGAGCAGTACTTC.

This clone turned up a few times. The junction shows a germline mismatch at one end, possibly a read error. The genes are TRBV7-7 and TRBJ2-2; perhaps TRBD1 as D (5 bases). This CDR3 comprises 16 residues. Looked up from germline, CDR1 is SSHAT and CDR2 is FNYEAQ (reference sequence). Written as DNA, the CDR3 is TGTGCTAGCAGCTTAGTGGGCAGGGATAACACCGGGGAGCTGTTTTTT. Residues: CASSLVGRDNTGELFF.

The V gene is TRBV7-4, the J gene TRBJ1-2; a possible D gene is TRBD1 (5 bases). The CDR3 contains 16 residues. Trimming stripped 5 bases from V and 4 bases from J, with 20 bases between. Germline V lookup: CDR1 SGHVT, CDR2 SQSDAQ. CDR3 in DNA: TGTGCCAGCAGCCCCCCCCACAGGAGTTTTCCCTATGGCTACACCTTC. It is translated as CASSPPHRSFPYGYTF.

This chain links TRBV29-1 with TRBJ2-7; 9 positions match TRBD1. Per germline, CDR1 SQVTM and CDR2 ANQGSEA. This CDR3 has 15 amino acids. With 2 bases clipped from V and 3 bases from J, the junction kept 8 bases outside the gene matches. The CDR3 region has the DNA TGCAGCGTTGAATACGGGGACAGGGAGATCTACGAGCAGTACTTC. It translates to CSVEYGDREIYEQYF.

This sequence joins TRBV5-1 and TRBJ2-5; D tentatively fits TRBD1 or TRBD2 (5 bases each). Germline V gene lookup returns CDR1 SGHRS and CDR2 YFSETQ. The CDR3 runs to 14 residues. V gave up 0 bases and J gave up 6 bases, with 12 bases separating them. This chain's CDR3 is CASSLAPGGQTQYF. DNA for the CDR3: TGCGCCAGCAGCTTGGCGCCTGGGGGTCAGACCCAGTACTTC.

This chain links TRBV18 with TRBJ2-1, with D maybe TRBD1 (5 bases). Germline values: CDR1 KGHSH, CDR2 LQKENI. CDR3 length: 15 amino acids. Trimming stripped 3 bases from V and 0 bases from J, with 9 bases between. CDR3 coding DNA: TGTGCCAGCTCACCGGGGCAGAGCTCCTACAATGAGCAGTTCTTC. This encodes CASSPGQSSYNEQFF. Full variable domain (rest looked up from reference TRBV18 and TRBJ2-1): NAGVMQNPRHLVRRRGQEARLRCSPMKGHSHVYWYRQLPEEGLKFMVYLQKENIIDESGMPKERFSAEFPKEGPSILRIQQVVRGDSAAYFCASSPGQSSYNEQFFGPGTRLTVL.

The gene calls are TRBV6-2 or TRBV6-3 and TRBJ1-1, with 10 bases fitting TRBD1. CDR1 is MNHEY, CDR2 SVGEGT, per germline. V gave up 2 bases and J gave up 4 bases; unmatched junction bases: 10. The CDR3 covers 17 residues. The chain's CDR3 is CASSYRRDRGGSTEAFF. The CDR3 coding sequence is TGTGCCAGCAGTTACAGACGGGACAGGGGCGGGAGCACTGAAGCTTTCTTT.

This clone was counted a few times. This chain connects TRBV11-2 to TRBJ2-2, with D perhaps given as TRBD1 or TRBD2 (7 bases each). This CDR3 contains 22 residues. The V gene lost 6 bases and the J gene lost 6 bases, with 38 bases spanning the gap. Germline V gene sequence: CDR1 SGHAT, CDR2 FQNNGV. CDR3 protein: CASSRTPGTVIGQGRVAGELFF. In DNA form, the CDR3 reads TGTGCCAGCAGTCGTACACCAGGGACAGTCATAGGTCAGGGGAGGGTTGCCGGGGAGCTGTTTTTT.

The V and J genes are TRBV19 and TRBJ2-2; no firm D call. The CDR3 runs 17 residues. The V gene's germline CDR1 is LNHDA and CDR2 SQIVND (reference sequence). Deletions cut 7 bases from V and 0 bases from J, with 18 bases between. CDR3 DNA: TGTGCCAGTATTGGTACTTGGCAGTTCGCGAACACCGGGGAGCTGTTTTTT. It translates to CASIGTWQFANTGELFF.

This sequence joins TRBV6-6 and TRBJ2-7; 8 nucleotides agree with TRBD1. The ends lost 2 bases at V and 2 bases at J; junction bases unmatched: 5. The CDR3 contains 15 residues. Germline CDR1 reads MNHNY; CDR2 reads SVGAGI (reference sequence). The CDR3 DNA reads TGTGCCAGCAGTTACACAGGACAGGGACCCTACGAGCAGTACTTC. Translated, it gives CASSYTGQGPYEQYF.

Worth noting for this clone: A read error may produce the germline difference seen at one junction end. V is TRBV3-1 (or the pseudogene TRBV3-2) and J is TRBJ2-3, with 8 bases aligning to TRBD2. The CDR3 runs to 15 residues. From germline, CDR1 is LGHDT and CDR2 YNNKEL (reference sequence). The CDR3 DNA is TGTGCCAGCACCCAAGACGGGGGGGCCTTGAATACGCAGTATTTT. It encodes CASTQDGGALNTQYF.

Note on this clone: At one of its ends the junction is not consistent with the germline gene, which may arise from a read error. CDR3 bases: TGTGCCAGCAGCTATGACCTCTACGAGCAGTACTTT. This encodes CASSYDLYEQYF. The V gene is TRBV6-5, the J gene TRBJ2-7; D is ambiguous. This CDR3 region has 12 residues. Germline lookup yields CDR1 MNHEY and CDR2 SVGAGI.

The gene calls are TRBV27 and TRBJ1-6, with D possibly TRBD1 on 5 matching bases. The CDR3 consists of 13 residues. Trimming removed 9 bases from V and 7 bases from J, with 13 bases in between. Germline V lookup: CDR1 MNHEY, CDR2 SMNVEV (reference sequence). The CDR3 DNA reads TGTGCCAGTGGTGACAGAGAGAATTCACCCCTCCACTTT. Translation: CASGDRENSPLHF.

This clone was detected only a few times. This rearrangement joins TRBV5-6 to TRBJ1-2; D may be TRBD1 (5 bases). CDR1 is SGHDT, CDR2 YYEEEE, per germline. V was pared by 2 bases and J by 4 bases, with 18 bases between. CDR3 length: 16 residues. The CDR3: CASSFGSSLGGYGYTF. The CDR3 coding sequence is TGTGCCAGCAGCTTCGGTAGTTCACTTGGGGGCTATGGCTACACCTTC.

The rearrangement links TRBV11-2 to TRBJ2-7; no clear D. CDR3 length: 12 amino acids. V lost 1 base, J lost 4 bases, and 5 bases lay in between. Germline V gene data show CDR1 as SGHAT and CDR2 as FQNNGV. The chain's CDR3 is CASSLVNYEQYF. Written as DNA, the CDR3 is TGTGCCAGCAGCTTAGTAAATTACGAGCAGTACTTC.

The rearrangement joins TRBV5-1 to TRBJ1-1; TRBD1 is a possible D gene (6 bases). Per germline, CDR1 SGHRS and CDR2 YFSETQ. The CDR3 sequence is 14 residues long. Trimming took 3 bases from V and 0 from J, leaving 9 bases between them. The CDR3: CASSSRDMNTEAFF. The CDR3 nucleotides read TGCGCCAGCAGCTCCAGGGACATGAACACTGAAGCTTTCTTT.

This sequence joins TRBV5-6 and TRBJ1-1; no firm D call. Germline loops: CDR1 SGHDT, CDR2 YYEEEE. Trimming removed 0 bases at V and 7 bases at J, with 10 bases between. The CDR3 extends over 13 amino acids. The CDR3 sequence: CASSLGYGIEAFF. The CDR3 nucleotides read TGTGCCAGCAGCTTGGGATATGGTATTGAAGCTTTCTTT.

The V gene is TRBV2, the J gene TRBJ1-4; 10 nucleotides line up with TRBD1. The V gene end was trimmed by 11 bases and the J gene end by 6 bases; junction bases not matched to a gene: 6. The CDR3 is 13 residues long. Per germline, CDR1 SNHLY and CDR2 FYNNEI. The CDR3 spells CAVDGTGDEKLFF. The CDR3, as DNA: TGTGCCGTAGACGGGACAGGGGATGAAAAACTGTTTTTT. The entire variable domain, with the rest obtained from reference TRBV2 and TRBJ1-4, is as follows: EPEVTQTPSHQVTQMGQEVILRCVPISNHLYFYWYRQILGQKVEFLVSFYNNEISEKSEIFDDQFSVERPDGSNFTLKIRSTKLEDSAMYFCAVDGTGDEKLFFGSGTQLSVL.

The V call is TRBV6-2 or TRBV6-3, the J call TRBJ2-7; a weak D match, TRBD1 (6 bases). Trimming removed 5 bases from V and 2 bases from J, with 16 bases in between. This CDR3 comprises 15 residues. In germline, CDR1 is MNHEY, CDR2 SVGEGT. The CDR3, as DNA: TGTGCCAGCAGTACGCGATCCGGGACAACCTACGAGCAGTACTTC. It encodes CASSTRSGTTYEQYF.